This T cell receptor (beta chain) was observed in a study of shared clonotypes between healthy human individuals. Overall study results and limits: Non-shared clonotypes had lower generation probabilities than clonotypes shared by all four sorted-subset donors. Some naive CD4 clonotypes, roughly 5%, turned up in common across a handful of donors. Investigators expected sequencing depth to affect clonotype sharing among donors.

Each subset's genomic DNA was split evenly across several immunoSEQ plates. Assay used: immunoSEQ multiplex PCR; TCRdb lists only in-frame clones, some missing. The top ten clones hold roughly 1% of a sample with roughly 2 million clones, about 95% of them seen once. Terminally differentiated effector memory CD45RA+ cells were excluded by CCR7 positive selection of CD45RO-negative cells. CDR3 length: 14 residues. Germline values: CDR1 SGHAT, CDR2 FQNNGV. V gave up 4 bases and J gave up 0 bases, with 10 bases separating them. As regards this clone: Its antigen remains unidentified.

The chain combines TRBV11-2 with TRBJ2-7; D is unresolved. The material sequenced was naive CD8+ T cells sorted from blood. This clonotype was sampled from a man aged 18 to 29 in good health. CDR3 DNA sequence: TGTGCCAGCAGCTCCTTCGGGTTCTCCTACGAGCAGTACTTC. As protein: CASSSFGFSYEQYF.